The 20 T cell receptor beta chains below were found in one sample sequenced in a study of T cells in Graves' hyperthyroidism and ophthalmopathy. Amplification of TCR beta CDR3 regions was performed using RNA transcripts as template. HTBI primers drove first-round RT-PCR of the TCR CDR3. TCRdb independently ran MiXCR on the multiplex PCR reads; one entry per CDR3 protein. This repertoire shows some 440,000 distinct CDR3 sequences, 15% to 19% found once; its top ten account for roughly 13%. The sample consisted of blood. These receptors originate from a woman aged 18-30 years with Graves' hyperthyroidism.

The sample holds many counts of this clonotype. V gene TRBV7-2 combines with J gene TRBJ1-2; possibly TRBD1 for D (5 bases). CDR1 SGHTA and CDR2 FQGNSA come from the germline V gene. V lost 5 bases and J 4 bases, leaving 14 bases between the germline ends. The CDR3 extends over 14 amino acids. CDR3 in amino acids: CASSHATGGYGYTF. In DNA, the CDR3 is TGTGCCAGCAGCCACGCCACCGGGGGCTATGGCTACACCTTC.

This clonotype was counted ten times or more. The chain combines TRBV18 with TRBJ1-2; D not resolved. The length of the CDR3 is 12 residues. The germline V gene has CDR1 KGHSH and CDR2 LQKENI. Deletions cut 4 bases from V and 4 bases from J, with 7 bases between. The CDR3 loop reads CASSRQSYGYTF. Here the CDR3 DNA reads TGTGCCAGCTCACGTCAGAGCTATGGCTACACCTTC.

This clonotype was observed many times. V gene TRBV12-3 or TRBV12-4 combines with J gene TRBJ2-5; maybe TRBD2 (5 bases). The V gene lost 6 bases and the J gene lost 5 bases, with 16 bases spanning the gap. The CDR3 has 14 amino acids. The CDR3 nucleotides are TGTGCCAGCAGCCCGTGGCGGGCGAGTGAGACCCAGTACTTC. Protein: CASSPWRASETQYF.

This clonotype has at least ten counts. The V gene is TRBV13, the J gene TRBJ2-1, with 15 bases lining up with TRBD2. V lost 5 bases, J lost 4 bases, and 6 bases stayed unmatched. This CDR3 spans 17 amino acids. Looked up from germline, CDR1 is PRHDT and CDR2 is FYEKMQ (reference sequence). The CDR3 DNA is TGTGCCAGCAGCGAATTTGGGACTAGCGGGAGGTACAATGAGCAGTTCTTC. Encoded protein: CASSEFGTSGRYNEQFF.

V gene TRBV19 combines with J gene TRBJ2-1; D unresolved. V was shortened by 6 bases and J by 0 bases, with 12 bases between the two germline ends. CDR1 is LNHDA and CDR2 is SQIVND in the germline V gene (reference sequence). This CDR3 region has 15 residues. The CDR3 bases are TGTGCCAGTAGCCAGACACGGAGCTCCTACAATGAGCAGTTCTTC. This encodes CASSQTRSSYNEQFF. The variable domain in full, completed from reference TRBV19 and TRBJ2-1, reads DGGITQSPKYLFRKEGQNVTLSCEQNLNHDAMYWYRQDPGQGLRLIYYSQIVNDFQKGDIAEGYSVSREKKESFPLTVTSAQKNPTAFYLCASSQTRSSYNEQFFGPGTRLTVL.

DNA of the CDR3: TGTGCCAGCAGTTTCGGGACAGGGGTATTGGGTAATTCACCCCTCCACTTT. It translates to CASSFGTGVLGNSPLHF. V usage is TRBV12-3 or TRBV12-4 and J usage is TRBJ1-6; 10 bases agree with TRBD1. This CDR3 has 17 residues. The V segment lost 3 bases and the J segment 6 bases; nucleotides outside the gene matches: 8.

This rearrangement joins TRBV25-1 to TRBJ2-3; D remains ambiguous. Trimming took 2 bases from V and 2 from J, leaving 14 bases between them. The germline V gene has CDR1 MGHDK and CDR2 SYGVNS. The CDR3 covers 16 residues. CDR3 sequence: CASSETQGPFTDTQYF. CDR3 DNA sequence: TGTGCCAGCAGTGAAACCCAAGGGCCGTTCACAGATACGCAGTATTTT.

The table lists this clonotype with many counts. The chain links TRBV7-2 to TRBJ2-1; D unclear. CDR1 is SGHTA, CDR2 FQGNSA, per germline. This CDR3 comprises 13 residues. This chain's CDR3 is CGTPDGSYNEQFF. The CDR3, as DNA: TGTGGGACCCCGGATGGTTCCTACAATGAGCAGTTCTTC.

This clonotype has only a few counts. Mismatch with germline at one junction end may stem from a read error. The chain is built from TRBV29-1 and TRBJ2-7; TRBD2 is a possible D gene (5 bases). The CDR3 sequence is 14 residues long. Germline CDR1 is SQVTM and CDR2 is ANQGSEA. The CDR3 is CSVESGSSSYEQHF. CDR3 nucleotides: TGCAGCGTTGAAAGCGGCTCCAGCTCCTACGAGCAGCACTTC.

The chain has TRBV12-3 or TRBV12-4 and TRBJ2-2; 8 nucleotides line up with TRBD1. The junction had 12 bases not matched to a gene; V was cut back by 6 bases and J by 3 bases. The CDR3 consists of 17 residues. The CDR3 sequence: CASSQPFGQGDTGELFF. CDR3 DNA sequence: TGTGCCAGCAGCCAACCTTTCGGACAGGGCGACACCGGGGAGCTGTTTTTT.

In its sample, this clonotype was seen a few times. A single base separates this from a much larger clone, so it may be a read error. The chain has TRBV6-2 or TRBV6-3 and TRBJ2-7, with D tentatively TRBD2 (7 bases). V lost 8 bases to trimming and J lost 0 bases, with 11 bases between them. CDR1 and CDR2 from the germline V gene are MNHEY and SVGEGT. The CDR3 length is 13 residues. The CDR3 loop reads CASGEGGSYEQYF. The CDR3 coding sequence is TGTGCCAGCGGGGAGGGGGGCTCCTACGAGCAGTACTTC.

A remark on this clonotype: A read error may be the cause here, since a much bigger clone is one base away. The chain couples TRBV7-2 to TRBJ1-5, with D possibly being TRBD1 (6 bases). This CDR3 spans 15 amino acids. Deletions cut 2 bases from V and 3 bases from J, with 11 bases between. The germline V gene has CDR1 SGHTA and CDR2 FQGNSA. CDR3 nucleotide sequence: TGTGCCAGCAGCTTACAACGGGGGCTCAATCAGCCCCAGCATTTT. This sequence encodes CASSLQRGLNQPQHF.

J is TRBJ1-2 and V is TRBV12-3 or TRBV12-4; D gene unclear. The CDR3 has 12 amino acids. CDR3 nucleotides: TGTACCTGCGGGCTTTTTGGTTCTGGCTACACCTTC. Translation: CTCGLFGSGYTF.

Ten or more counts support this clonotype. The J gene is TRBJ2-3, the V gene TRBV20-1; D is ambiguous. The CDR3 is made up of 10 amino acids. Per germline, CDR1 DFQATT and CDR2 SNEGSKA (reference sequence). Trimming removed 5 bases from V and 4 bases from J, with 4 bases in between. The CDR3 DNA sequence: TGCAGTGCTTATGCAGATACGCAGTATTTT. Translating it yields CSAYADTQYF.

This sequence joins TRBV7-3 and TRBJ2-1; D call uncertain. The CDR3 loop spans 15 amino acids. CDR1 and CDR2 (germline): SGHTA, FQGTGA. The ends were cut back, 5 bases at V and 4 bases at J, with 15 bases in the middle. The CDR3 DNA sequence: TGTGCCAGCAGCCCCGACCCCCACCGATACAATGAGCAGTTCTTC. It yields the protein CASSPDPHRYNEQFF.

The V gene is TRBV6-1, the J gene TRBJ2-4; possible D gene TRBD1, 7 bases. The CDR3 has 17 residues. Germline V gene sequence: CDR1 MNHNS, CDR2 SASEGT. V shed 8 bases and J shed 0 bases, with 20 bases lying between them. The CDR3 sequence: CASPHKGAGQAKNIQYF. CDR3 DNA sequence: TGTGCCAGCCCACACAAGGGGGCGGGACAAGCCAAAAACATTCAGTACTTC.

This clonotype has just a few counts. The J gene is TRBJ1-2, the V gene TRBV2; the D is unclear. This CDR3 spans 15 amino acids. Germline CDR1 SNHLY, CDR2 FYNNEI. V lost 7 bases and J lost 4, with 19 bases in between. The CDR3 sequence: CASTDGEVRSYGYTF. Written as DNA, the CDR3 is TGTGCCAGCACGGACGGGGAGGTACGCTCCTATGGCTACACCTTC.

This clonotype came up once. A much larger clone sits a single nucleotide away, making a read error possible. The genes are TRBV28 and TRBJ1-2; D ambiguous. Germline CDR1 is MDHEN and CDR2 is SYDVKM. The CDR3 length is 16 residues. CDR3 coding DNA: TGTGCCAGCAGTTTAGTTCCGGCGGATCCCTCGTATGGCCACACCTTC. Translating it yields CASSLVPADPSYGHTF.

Ten or more counts support this clonotype. The chain carries TRBV12-3 or TRBV12-4 and TRBJ1-1, with unresolved D. This CDR3 contains 14 residues. V lost 7 bases, J lost 1 base, and 13 bases lay in between. CDR3 loop: CASIPGLPNTEAFF. CDR3 sequence (DNA): TGTGCCAGCATCCCCGGCCTCCCGAACACTGAAGCTTTCTTT.

The chain recombines TRBV5-6 with TRBJ2-5; 9 bases fit TRBD1. Per the germline V gene, CDR1 is SGHDT and CDR2 is YYEEEE. The CDR3 is 16 residues long. The V gene end was trimmed by 5 bases and the J gene end by 5 bases; junction bases not matched to a gene: 13. CDR3 nucleotide sequence: TGTGCCAGCAGTGAACCGGGACAGGGACATTGGGAGACCCAGTACTTC. Amino acids: CASSEPGQGHWETQYF.